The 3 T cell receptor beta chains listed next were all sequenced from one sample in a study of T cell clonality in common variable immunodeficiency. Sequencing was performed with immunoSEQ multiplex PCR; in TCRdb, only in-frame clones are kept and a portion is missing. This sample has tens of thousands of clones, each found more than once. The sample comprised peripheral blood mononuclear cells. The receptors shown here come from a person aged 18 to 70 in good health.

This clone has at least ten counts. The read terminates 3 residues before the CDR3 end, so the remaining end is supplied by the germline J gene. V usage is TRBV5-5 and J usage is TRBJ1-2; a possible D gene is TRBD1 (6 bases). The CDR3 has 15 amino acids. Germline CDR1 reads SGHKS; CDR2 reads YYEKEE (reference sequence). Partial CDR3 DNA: TGTGCCAGCAGCTTGGCGGTGTCGGCAGGGGAAGGC. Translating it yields CASSLAVSAGEG. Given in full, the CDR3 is CASSLAVSAGEGYTF.

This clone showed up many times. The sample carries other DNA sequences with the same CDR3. CDR3 bases read: TGTGCCAGCAGAGAAGGGACTAGCGGGAGCTACGAG. Translated, it gives CASREGTSGSYE. From start to end, the CDR3 is CASREGTSGSYEQYF. The rearrangement joins TRBV5-4 to TRBJ2-7, with 14 bases lining up with TRBD2. The read gets to within 3 residues of the CDR3 end, and the germline J gene fills in the rest. The J segment lost 3 bases and the V segment lost 5 bases, leaving 4 bases of the junction unmatched. This CDR3 comprises 15 residues. CDR1 is SGHNT and CDR2 is YYREEE in the germline V gene (reference sequence).

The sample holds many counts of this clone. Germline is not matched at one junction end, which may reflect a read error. CDR3 region: CASSPRVGGSNSPLHF. The sequenced part of the CDR3 DNA is TGCGCCAGCAGCCCAAGGGTGGGTGGCTCTAATTCACCC. The rearrangement joins TRBV4-2 to TRBJ1-6; no firm D call. Coverage ceases 3 residues before the CDR3 finishes, and the germline J gene fills in the end. Germline CDR1 is LGHNA and CDR2 is YNFKEQ. CDR3 size: 16 residues.